This T cell receptor beta chain originates from a study of blood T cell repertoires in COVID-19 (dated by TCRdb to 2020 to 2022). Looking at the study overall: Samples from collaborators originated in the United States, Italy and Spain and spanned both the acute and convalescent phases of COVID-19. The material from the prospective study consisted of cDNA or gDNA derived from T cells, B-cell-depleted T cells, or PBMCs. The dataset comprised deeply sampled blood TCRbeta repertoires from subjects exposed to, actively infected with, or recovered from COVID-19. The repertoires were released in a freely available public database intended as a resource for research on the immune response to SARS-CoV-2. Samples were obtained from the ongoing ImmuneRACE study (first 160 participants) and from some 1,300 subjects provided by 6 global collaborators. Sample metadata almost always included a de-identified subject ID, COVID-19 status, age in years and sex. Where available, HLA class I and class II types were taken from metadata supplied by the sample provider and were not determined by assay-based typing.

General conclusions and limits of the study: Clinical and demographic metadata were provided uncurated, with the amount varying by source and participant.

Participants in the prospective study were enrolled through a virtual design, were aged 18 to 89 years, and lived in about 25 United States geographic areas. Cohort assignment in the prospective study relied on participant-reported clinical history from a screening survey and a study questionnaire. Exposed participants were defined as having been in contact with someone with a PCR-confirmed or clinician-diagnosed COVID-19 case within 2 weeks of study entry. Each participant in the prospective study had whole blood, serum and a nasopharyngeal or oropharyngeal swab collected by mobile phlebotomists. Over an approximately two-month period, participants in the prospective study had the option of providing additional blood draws and questionnaires. Prospective study blood samples were shipped either frozen or at room temperature before DNA extraction. TCRbeta CDR3 regions were amplified from genomic DNA by means of the immunoSEQ Assay, a bias-controlled multiplex PCR. The authors' analysis ran thus. The number of nucleated cells in each sample was estimated from the amplification of reference gene primers within the assay. To quantify the absolute abundance of each unique TCRbeta CDR3 rearrangement, sequence reads were collapsed and filtered. Productive Simpson clonality was computed per sample as the square root of Simpson's diversity index over productive rearrangements. The immuneACCESS repertoire file appears here via TCRdb, limited to in-frame rearrangements. These files lack a portion of the clones; in checked studies, under half of the deficit traces to unresolved V genes, and the cause of the others is not known. Clone size and V and J calls were adopted from that table, with D and trimming inferred from the DNA. This sample lists some 320,000 clones; 90% to 95% were detected once. Clones ranked in the top ten supply 3.9% of the sample.

As to this clone: Its specific antigen is unknown. Base qualities are not provided; no much larger clone lies one nucleotide away.

CDR1 SGHRS and CDR2 YFSETQ are derived from the germline V gene. The CDR3 starts with the cysteine, ends with the phenylalanine, and has 14 residues. The sequence is cut down to CDR3 DNA, 42 bases in frame from base 1. Trimming takes 5 bases from V and 8 bases from J, and the germline ends sit 17 bases apart. The rearranged segments are TRBV5-1 and TRBJ2-1; TRBD1 is a weak D gene call, 6 bases matching. The sequencing sample was made of PBMCs or T cells enriched from blood (not recorded which). The TCR sequence derives from a woman in her 30s who had been exposed to COVID-19. The sequenced DNA: TGCGCCAGCAGTGGTACAGGTCCAGGGGATGAGCAGTTCTTC. This gives the protein CASSGTGPGDEQFF.